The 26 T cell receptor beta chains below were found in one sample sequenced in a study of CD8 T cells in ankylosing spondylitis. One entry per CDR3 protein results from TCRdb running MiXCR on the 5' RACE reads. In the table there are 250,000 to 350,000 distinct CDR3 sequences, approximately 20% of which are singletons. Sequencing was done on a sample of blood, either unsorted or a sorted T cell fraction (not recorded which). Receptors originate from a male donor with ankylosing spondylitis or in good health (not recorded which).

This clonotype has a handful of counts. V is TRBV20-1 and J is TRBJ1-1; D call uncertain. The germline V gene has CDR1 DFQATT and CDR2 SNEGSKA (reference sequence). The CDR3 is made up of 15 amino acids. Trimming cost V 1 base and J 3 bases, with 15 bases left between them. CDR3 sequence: CSARVARARYTEAFF. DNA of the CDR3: TGCAGTGCTAGAGTGGCGAGGGCGCGTTACACTGAAGCTTTCTTT.

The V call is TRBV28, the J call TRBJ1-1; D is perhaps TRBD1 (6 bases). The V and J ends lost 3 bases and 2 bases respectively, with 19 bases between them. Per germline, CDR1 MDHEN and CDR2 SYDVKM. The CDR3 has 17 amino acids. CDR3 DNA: TGTGCCAGCAGTTTCGGGACACGGAGGCGTCGTAACACTGAAGCTTTCTTT. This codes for CASSFGTRRRRNTEAFF.

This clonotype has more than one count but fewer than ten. The CDR3 here is CASSPGGTPGTDTQYF. DNA for the CDR3: TGTGCCAGCAGCCCGGGGGGTACCCCGGGCACAGATACGCAGTATTTT. J is TRBJ2-3 and V is TRBV5-5; 7 bases agree with TRBD2. CDR1 is SGHKS, CDR2 YYEKEE, per germline (reference sequence). The CDR3 totals 16 residues. The V and J ends lost 4 bases and 1 base, in that order; junction bases with no gene match: 9.

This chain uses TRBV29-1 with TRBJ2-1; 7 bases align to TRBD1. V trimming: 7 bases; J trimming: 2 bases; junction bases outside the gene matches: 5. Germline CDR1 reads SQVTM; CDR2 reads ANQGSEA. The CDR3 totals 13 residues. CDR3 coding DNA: TGCAGCGCAAAACAGGGGACCTACAATGAGCAGTTCTTC. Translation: CSAKQGTYNEQFF.

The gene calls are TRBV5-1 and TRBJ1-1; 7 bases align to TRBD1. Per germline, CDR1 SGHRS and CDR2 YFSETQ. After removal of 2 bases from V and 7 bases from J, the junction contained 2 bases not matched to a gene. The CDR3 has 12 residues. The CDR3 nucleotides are TGCGCCAGCAGCTTTAGACAGGGTGAAGCTTTCTTT. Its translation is CASSFRQGEAFF.

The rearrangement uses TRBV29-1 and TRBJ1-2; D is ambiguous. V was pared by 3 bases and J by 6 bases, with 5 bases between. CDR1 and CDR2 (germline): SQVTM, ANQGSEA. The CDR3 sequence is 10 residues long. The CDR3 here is CSVDVDGYTF. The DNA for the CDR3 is TGCAGCGTTGATGTGGATGGCTACACCTTC. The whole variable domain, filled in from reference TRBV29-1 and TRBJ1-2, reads SAVISQKPSRDICQRGTSLTIQCQVDSQVTMMFWYRQQPGQSLTLIATANQGSEATYESGFVIDKFPISRPNLTFSTLTVSNMSPEDSSIYLCSVDVDGYTFGSGTRLTVV.

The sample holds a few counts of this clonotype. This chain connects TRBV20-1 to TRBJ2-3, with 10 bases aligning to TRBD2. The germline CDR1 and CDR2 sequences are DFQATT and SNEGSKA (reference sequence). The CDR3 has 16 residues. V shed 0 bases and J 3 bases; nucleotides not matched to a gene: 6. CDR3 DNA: TGCAGTGCTAGAGATTGGGCTAGCGGGAGTACAGATACGCAGTATTTT. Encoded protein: CSARDWASGSTDTQYF.

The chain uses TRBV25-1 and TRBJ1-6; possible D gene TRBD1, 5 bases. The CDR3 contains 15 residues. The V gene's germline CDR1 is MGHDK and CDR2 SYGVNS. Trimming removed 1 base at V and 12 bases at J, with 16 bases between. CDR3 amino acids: CASSELGTDLLPLHF. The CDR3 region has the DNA TGTGCCAGCAGTGAATTGGGGACGGACCTATTACCCCTCCACTTT.

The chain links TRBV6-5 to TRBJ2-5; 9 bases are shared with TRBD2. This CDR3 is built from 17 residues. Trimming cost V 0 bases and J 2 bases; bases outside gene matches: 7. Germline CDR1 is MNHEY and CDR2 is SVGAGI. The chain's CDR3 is CASSYSGLAGLQETQYF. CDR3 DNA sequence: TGTGCCAGCAGTTACTCGGGTCTAGCGGGACTGCAAGAGACCCAGTACTTC.

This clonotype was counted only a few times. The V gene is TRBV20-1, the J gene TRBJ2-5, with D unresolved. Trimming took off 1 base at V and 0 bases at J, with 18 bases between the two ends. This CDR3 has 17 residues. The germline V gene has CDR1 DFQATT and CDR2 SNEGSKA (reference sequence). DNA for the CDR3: TGCAGTGCTAGAGTTGTTAGGGCAGGTCGATACCAAGAGACCCAGTACTTC. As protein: CSARVVRAGRYQETQYF.

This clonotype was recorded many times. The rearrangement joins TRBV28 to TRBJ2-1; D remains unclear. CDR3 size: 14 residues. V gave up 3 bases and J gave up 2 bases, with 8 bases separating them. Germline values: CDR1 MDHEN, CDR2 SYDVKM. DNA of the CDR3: TGTGCCAGCAGTTTCCCCAGAACCTACAATGAGCAGTTCTTC. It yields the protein CASSFPRTYNEQFF. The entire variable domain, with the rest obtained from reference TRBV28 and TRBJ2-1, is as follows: DVKVTQSSRYLVKRTGEKVFLECVQDMDHENMFWYRQDPGLGLRLIYFSYDVKMKEKGDIPEGYSVSREKKERFSLILESASTNQTSMYLCASSFPRTYNEQFFGPGTRLTVL.

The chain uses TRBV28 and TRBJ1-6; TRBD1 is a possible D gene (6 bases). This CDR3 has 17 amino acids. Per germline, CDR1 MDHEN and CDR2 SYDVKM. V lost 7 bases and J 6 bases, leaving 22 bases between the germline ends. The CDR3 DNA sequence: TGTGCCAGCACCTCTGACCGGTGGGGGGCGCGTAATTCACCCCTCCACTTT. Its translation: CASTSDRWGARNSPLHF.

The CDR3 loop is CSVELGLLNTEAFF. The DNA of the CDR3 is TGCAGCGTTGAATTAGGTCTGTTGAACACTGAAGCTTTCTTT. The chain recombines TRBV29-1 with TRBJ1-1; no reliable D call. The CDR3 sequence is 14 residues long. V was trimmed by 2 bases and J by 0 bases, leaving 10 bases between them. Germline CDR1 and CDR2: SQVTM and ANQGSEA. The whole variable domain, filled in from reference TRBV29-1 and TRBJ1-1, reads SAVISQKPSRDICQRGTSLTIQCQVDSQVTMMFWYRQQPGQSLTLIATANQGSEATYESGFVIDKFPISRPNLTFSTLTVSNMSPEDSSIYLCSVELGLLNTEAFFGQGTRLTVV.

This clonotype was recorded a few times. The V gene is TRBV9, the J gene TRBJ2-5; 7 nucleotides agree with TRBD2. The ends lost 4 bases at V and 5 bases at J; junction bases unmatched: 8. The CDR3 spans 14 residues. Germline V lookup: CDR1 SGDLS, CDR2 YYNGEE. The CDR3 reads CASSQSGIRETQYF. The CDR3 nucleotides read TGTGCCAGCAGCCAGAGCGGGATTAGGGAGACCCAGTACTTC.

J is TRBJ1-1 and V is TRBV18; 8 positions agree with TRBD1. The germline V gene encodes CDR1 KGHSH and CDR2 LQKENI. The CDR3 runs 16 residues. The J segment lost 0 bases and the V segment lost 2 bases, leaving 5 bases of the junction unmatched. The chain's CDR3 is CASSPGQGALNTEAFF. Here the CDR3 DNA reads TGTGCCAGCTCACCAGGTCAGGGGGCCCTGAACACTGAAGCTTTCTTT.

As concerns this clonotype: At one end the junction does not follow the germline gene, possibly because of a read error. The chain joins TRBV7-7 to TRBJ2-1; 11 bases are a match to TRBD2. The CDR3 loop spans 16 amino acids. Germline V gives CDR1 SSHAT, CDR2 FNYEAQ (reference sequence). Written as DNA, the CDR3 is TGTGCCAGCAGCATCGGGACTAGCGGAAACTACAATGGGCAGTTCTTC. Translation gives CASSIGTSGNYNGQFF. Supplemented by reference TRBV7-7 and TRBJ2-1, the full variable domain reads GAGVSQSPRYKVTKRGQDVTLRCDPISSHATLYWYQQALGQGPEFLTYFNYEAQPDKSGLPSDRFSAERPEGSISTLTIQRTEQRDSAMYRCASSIGTSGNYNGQFFGPGTRLTVL.

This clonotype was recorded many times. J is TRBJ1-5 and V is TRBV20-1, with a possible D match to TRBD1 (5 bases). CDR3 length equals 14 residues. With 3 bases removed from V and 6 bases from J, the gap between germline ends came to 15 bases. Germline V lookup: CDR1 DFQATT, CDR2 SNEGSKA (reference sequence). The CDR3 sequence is CSASSRVFGQPQHF. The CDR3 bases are TGCAGTGCTAGCTCCAGGGTCTTTGGTCAGCCCCAGCATTTT.

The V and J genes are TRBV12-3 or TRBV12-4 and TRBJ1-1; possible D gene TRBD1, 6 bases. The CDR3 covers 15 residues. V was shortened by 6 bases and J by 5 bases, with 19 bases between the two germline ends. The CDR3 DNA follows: TGTGCCAGCAGCTCTGACACGGACAGCAAGACTGAAGCTTTCTTT. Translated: CASSSDTDSKTEAFF.

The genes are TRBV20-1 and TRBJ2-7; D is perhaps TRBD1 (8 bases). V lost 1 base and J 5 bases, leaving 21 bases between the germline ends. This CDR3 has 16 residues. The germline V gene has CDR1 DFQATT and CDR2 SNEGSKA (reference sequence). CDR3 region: CSARGPPHRGGNEQYV. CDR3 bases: TGCAGTGCTAGAGGACCTCCCCACAGGGGGGGAAACGAGCAGTACGTC.

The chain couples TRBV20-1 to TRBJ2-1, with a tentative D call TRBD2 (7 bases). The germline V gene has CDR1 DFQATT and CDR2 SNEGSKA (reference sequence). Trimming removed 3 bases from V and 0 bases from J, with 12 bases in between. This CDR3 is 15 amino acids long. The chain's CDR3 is CSARGGAHSYNEQFF. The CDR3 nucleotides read TGCAGTGCTAGGGGGGGGGCACACTCCTACAATGAGCAGTTCTTC.

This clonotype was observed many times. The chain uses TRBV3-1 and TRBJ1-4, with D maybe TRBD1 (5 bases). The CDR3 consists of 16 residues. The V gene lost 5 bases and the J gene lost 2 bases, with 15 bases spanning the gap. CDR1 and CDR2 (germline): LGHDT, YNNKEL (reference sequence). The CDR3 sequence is CASSSAPGRTNEKLFF. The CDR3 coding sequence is TGTGCCAGCAGCTCAGCGCCGGGACGGACTAATGAAAAACTGTTTTTT. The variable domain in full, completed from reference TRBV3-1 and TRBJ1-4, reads DTAVSQTPKYLVTQMGNDKSIKCEQNLGHDTMYWYKQDSKKFLKIMFSYNNKELIINETVPNRFSPKSPDKAHLNLHINSLELGDSAVYFCASSSAPGRTNEKLFFGSGTQLSVL.

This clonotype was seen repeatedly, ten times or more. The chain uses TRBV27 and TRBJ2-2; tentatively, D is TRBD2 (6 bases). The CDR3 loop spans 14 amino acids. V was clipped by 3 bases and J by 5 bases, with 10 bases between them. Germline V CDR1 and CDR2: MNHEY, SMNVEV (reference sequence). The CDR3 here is CASSFDSGTGELFF. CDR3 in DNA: TGTGCCAGCAGTTTCGATAGCGGAACCGGGGAGCTGTTTTTT.

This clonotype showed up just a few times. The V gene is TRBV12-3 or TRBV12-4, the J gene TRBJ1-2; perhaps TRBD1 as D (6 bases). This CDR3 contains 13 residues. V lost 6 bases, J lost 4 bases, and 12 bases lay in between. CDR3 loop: CASSHGQRYGYTF. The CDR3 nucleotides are TGTGCCAGCAGCCACGGACAGCGCTATGGCTACACCTTC.

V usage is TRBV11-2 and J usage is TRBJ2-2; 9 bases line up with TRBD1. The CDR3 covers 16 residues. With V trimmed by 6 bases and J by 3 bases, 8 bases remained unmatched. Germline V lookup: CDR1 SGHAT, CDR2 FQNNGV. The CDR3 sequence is CASRATWTGDTGELFF. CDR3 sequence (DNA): TGTGCCAGCAGGGCCACGTGGACAGGGGACACCGGGGAGCTGTTTTTT. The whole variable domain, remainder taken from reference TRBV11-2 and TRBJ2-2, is EAGVAQSPRYKIIEKRQSVAFWCNPISGHATLYWYQQILGQGPKLLIQFQNNGVVDDSQLPKDRFSAERLKGVDSTLKIQPAKLEDSAVYLCASRATWTGDTGELFFGEGSRLTVL.

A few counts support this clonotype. In DNA form, the CDR3 reads TGTGCCAGCAGCGTTACCAGCTCTGGAAACACCATATATTTT. Amino acids: CASSVTSSGNTIYF. The rearrangement joins TRBV9 to TRBJ1-3; D is unresolved. There are 14 residues in the CDR3. V gave up 2 bases and J gave up 0 bases, with 6 bases separating them. CDR1 and CDR2 from the germline V gene are SGDLS and YYNGEE.

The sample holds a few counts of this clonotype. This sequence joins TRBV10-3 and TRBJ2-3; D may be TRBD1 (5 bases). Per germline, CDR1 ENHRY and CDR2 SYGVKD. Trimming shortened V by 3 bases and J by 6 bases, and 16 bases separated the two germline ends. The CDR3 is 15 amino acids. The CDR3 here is CAISDKDIVSDTQYF. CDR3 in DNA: TGTGCCATCAGTGACAAGGACATTGTATCTGATACGCAGTATTTT.